This passage covers 13 T cell receptor beta chains from one sample sequenced in a study of Ad26.COV2.S vaccination and SARS-CoV-2 variants. Here immunoSEQ multiplex PCR was the method, and the copy in TCRdb shows in-frame clones only, minus some. Of 500,000 or so clones listed, approximately 89% were seen once; the top ten hold 2.5%. As for treatment: roughly 20 received Ad26.COV2.S at low or high dose, single or two shots; about 5 received placebo; per-sample allocation not given. Each sample was drawn 63 days after the first injection (of vaccine or placebo). Specimen: peripheral blood, collected in a trial of Ad26.COV2.S vaccine versus placebo. The receptors shown here come from a person between 18 and 59 years old who received the Ad26.COV2.S COVID-19 vaccine or a placebo.

V gene TRBV11-3 combines with J gene TRBJ2-2; D may match TRBD1 or TRBD2 (6 bases each). V lost 5 bases and J 1 base, leaving 11 bases between the germline ends. Per the germline V gene, CDR1 is SGHNT and CDR2 is YENEEA. CDR3 length: 15 amino acids. The CDR3 DNA is TGTGCCAGCAGCAACCGGGGGCGGAACACCGGGGAGCTGTTTTTT. This translates into CASSNRGRNTGELFF.

The chain employs TRBV27 and TRBJ1-2; D may be TRBD1 (5 bases). The CDR3 contains 17 residues. Looked up from germline, CDR1 is MNHEY and CDR2 is SMNVEV (reference sequence). V lost 5 bases and J 4 bases, leaving 23 bases between the germline ends. CDR3 in DNA: TGTGCCAGCAGTCCCACGGCAGGGTTTTTTTTAGGCTATGGCTACACCTTC. This encodes CASSPTAGFFLGYGYTF.

V usage is TRBV28 and J usage is TRBJ1-6; tentatively, D is TRBD1 (5 bases). V lost 6 bases and J 3 bases, leaving 12 bases between the germline ends. The CDR3 has 15 amino acids. The germline V gene has CDR1 MDHEN and CDR2 SYDVKM. The CDR3 here is CASRVQGFYNSPLHF. The CDR3 DNA is TGTGCCAGCAGAGTGCAGGGCTTCTATAATTCACCCCTCCACTTT.

The sample holds a few counts of this clone. This chain connects TRBV3-1 (or the pseudogene TRBV3-2) to TRBJ1-1; D unresolved. This CDR3 contains 14 residues. The germline gives CDR1 LGHDT, CDR2 YNNKEL (reference sequence). V lost 2 bases, J lost 1 base, and 8 bases lay in between. In DNA form, the CDR3 reads TGTGCCAGCAGCCAACCAGGACCGAACACTGAAGCTTTCTTT. Translation gives CASSQPGPNTEAFF.

The CDR3 region is CASSSSGNADTQYF. The CDR3 DNA sequence: TGTGCCAGCAGCTCAAGCGGGAATGCAGATACGCAGTATTTT. This chain joins TRBV7-2 and TRBJ2-3; 7 bases match TRBD2. V shed 4 bases, J shed 4 bases, and the junction held 5 bases outside the gene matches. The length of the CDR3 is 14 residues. The germline V gene encodes CDR1 SGHTA and CDR2 FQGNSA.

The chain has TRBV3-1 (or the pseudogene TRBV3-2) and TRBJ2-1, with a weak D call TRBD2 (6 bases). Germline CDR1 reads LGHDT; CDR2 reads YNNKEL (reference sequence). V lost 0 bases and J 3 bases, leaving 9 bases between the germline ends. The CDR3 loop spans 15 amino acids. The CDR3 reads CASSQDGGLYNEQFF. The CDR3 DNA reads as TGTGCCAGCAGCCAAGATGGGGGACTCTACAATGAGCAGTTCTTC.

The rearrangement uses TRBV18 and TRBJ2-4; 7 positions match TRBD2. Looked up from germline, CDR1 is KGHSH and CDR2 is LQKENI. With V trimmed by 2 bases and J by 5 bases, 3 bases remained unmatched. The length of the CDR3 is 14 residues. Written as DNA, the CDR3 is TGTGCCAGCTCACCAGAGGGGAGGGAAAACATTCAGTACTTC. Protein: CASSPEGRENIQYF.

This clone came up once. The chain joins TRBV28 to TRBJ2-7; TRBD1 matches 8 bases. The CDR3 runs to 13 residues. Germline-derived CDR1 and CDR2 are MDHEN and SYDVKM. J lost 5 bases, V lost 6 bases, and 6 bases had no gene match. CDR3: CASRTGEAHEQYF. CDR3 coding DNA: TGTGCCAGCAGGACAGGGGAGGCTCACGAGCAGTACTTC.

The chain employs TRBV6-2 or TRBV6-3 and TRBJ1-4, with 10 bases fitting TRBD1. The CDR3 covers 16 residues. V shed 5 bases and J 8 bases; nucleotides not matched to a gene: 11. CDR1 and CDR2 (germline): MNHEY, SVGEGT. CDR3 sequence: CASSLLRDRGDEKLFF. The CDR3, as DNA: TGTGCCAGCAGTCTACTAAGGGACAGGGGAGACGAAAAACTGTTTTTT.

In its sample, this clone was seen a few times. The chain joins TRBV9 to TRBJ1-1; 9 positions match TRBD1. The CDR3 has 13 residues. V lost 4 bases to trimming and J lost 11 bases; unmatched junction nucleotides: 9. Germline V gene sequence: CDR1 SGDLS, CDR2 YYNGEE. CDR3 protein: CASSPTGQGRAFF. CDR3 sequence (DNA): TGTGCCAGCAGCCCTACGGGACAGGGTAGGGCTTTCTTT.

V is TRBV18 and J is TRBJ1-3; no reliable D call. CDR1 and CDR2 (germline): KGHSH, LQKENI. V shed 2 bases and J shed 2 bases, with 4 bases lying between them. This CDR3 is 13 amino acids long. The CDR3 coding sequence is TGTGCCAGCTCACCAGAAGCTGGAAACACCATATATTTT. Translated, it gives CASSPEAGNTIYF.

This chain links TRBV2 with TRBJ2-1, with D possibly matching TRBD2 (6 bases). The V end lost 4 bases, the J end lost 2 bases, and 9 bases lay between the germline ends. The CDR3 runs to 14 residues. CDR1 is SNHLY, CDR2 FYNNEI, per germline. CDR3 protein: CASSGDSAYNEQFF. CDR3 coding DNA: TGTGCCAGCAGTGGGGACTCGGCCTACAATGAGCAGTTCTTC. Together with reference TRBV2 and TRBJ2-1, the CDR3 gives the full variable domain: EPEVTQTPSHQVTQMGQEVILRCVPISNHLYFYWYRQILGQKVEFLVSFYNNEISEKSEIFDDQFSVERPDGSNFTLKIRSTKLEDSAMYFCASSGDSAYNEQFFGPGTRLTVL.

Turning to this clone: Additional DNA sequences in this sample encode the identical CDR3. The rearrangement uses TRBV7-2 and TRBJ1-1, with D possibly TRBD1 on 5 matching bases. The CDR3 runs 13 residues. Looked up from germline, CDR1 is SGHTA and CDR2 is FQGNSA. The ends were cut back, 5 bases at V and 4 bases at J, with 11 bases in the middle. CDR3 in amino acids: CASSLRVGTEAFF. The CDR3 nucleotides read TGTGCCAGCAGCCTCAGGGTGGGCACTGAAGCTTTCTTT.